Listed below are T cell receptor beta chains from one sample, sequenced in a study of shared clonotypes between healthy human individuals. This table comes from immunoSEQ multiplex PCR, and its TCRdb copy is limited to in-frame clones, with some not included. Here the sample spans about 2 million clones, roughly 94% being singletons. The sample was naive CD8+ T cells sorted from blood. These TCRs come from a man aged 18-30 years in good health. Both conserved end residues are part of each CDR3. A D gene is named only where the DNA matches it firmly. Size values are once, few and many counts, or a class for expanded clones, and some rows have none.

D gene,clone size,V gene,J gene,CDR3 DNA,CDR3 protein
TRBD1,few,TRBV27,TRBJ1-2,TGTGCCAGCAGTTACCAGGACAGGGGGCCACTTAACTATGGCTACACCTTC,CASSYQDRGPLNYGYTF
-,-,TRBV6-1,TRBJ2-2,TGTGCCAGCAGTGAGAGGCCAGGGGGGACCGGGGAGCTGTTTTTT,CASSERPGGTGELFF
-,-,TRBV2,TRBJ1-1,TGTGCCAGCAGGGCGGGACCGGAAGCTTTCTTT,CASRAGPEAFF
TRBD1,-,TRBV6-5,TRBJ2-2,TGTGCCAGCAAAACCGGGACAGGGAGCACCGGGGAGCTGTTTTTT,CASKTGTGSTGELFF
TRBD2,-,TRBV6-5,TRBJ2-7,TGTGCCAGCAGTTTGGGGGGGGAGGCCGAGCAGTACTTC,CASSLGGEAEQYF
-,-,TRBV6-5,TRBJ2-5,TGTGCCAGCAGTTACAGAACAGGGGGGGAGGAGACCCAGTACTTC,CASSYRTGGEETQYF
TRBD2,-,TRBV28,TRBJ2-7,TGTGCCAGCACCAATAGCGGGGAGTACGAGCAGTACTTC,CASTNSGEYEQYF
TRBD2,-,TRBV4-1,TRBJ2-7,TGCGCCAGCAGCCTTCAACTAGCGGGAGGCCTCACATACTCCTACGAGCAGTACTTC,CASSLQLAGGLTYSYEQYF
-,-,TRBV27,TRBJ2-1,TGTGCCAGCAGTTTACGGACCCCTTCCTACAATGAGCAGTTCTTC,CASSLRTPSYNEQFF
-,few,TRBV10-3,TRBJ1-5,TGTGCCATCAGCAGGGGCAATCAGCCCCAGCATTTT,CAISRGNQPQHF
TRBD1,few,TRBV10-1,TRBJ1-6,TGCGCCAGCAGTGAGCGGACAGGCTCGGATAATTCACCCCTCCACTTT,CASSERTGSDNSPLHF
-,-,TRBV5-6,TRBJ1-1,TGTGCCAGCAGCTTTTGGGCCAAGAACACTGAAGCTTTCTTT,CASSFWAKNTEAFF
-,-,TRBV7-9,TRBJ2-7,TGTGCCAGCAGCCACCCCTTCGGCGAGCAGTACTTC,CASSHPFGEQYF
-,-,TRBV7-9,TRBJ2-3,TGTGCCAGCAGCCCGGGGACCCCAGATACGCAGTATTTT,CASSPGTPDTQYF
-,-,TRBV2,TRBJ1-4,TGTGCCAGCAGTGAAGGGGATCAGGCTTATGAAAAACTGTTTTTT,CASSEGDQAYEKLFF
TRBD2,-,TRBV6-6,TRBJ2-7,TGTGCCAGCAGTTACACTGCTAGCGGCTCCTACGAGCAGTACTTC,CASSYTASGSYEQYF
TRBD2,-,TRBV29-1,TRBJ2-7,TGCAGCGTTGAAGGGCTAGCGGGAGGATACGAGCAGTACTTC,CSVEGLAGGYEQYF
TRBD2,-,TRBV10-3,TRBJ2-3,TGTGCCACAGGGGGGGGACTAGCGGGCACAGATACGCAGTATTTT,CATGGGLAGTDTQYF
TRBD1,once,TRBV2,TRBJ1-2,TGTGCCAGCAGTATCGACAGGGATGGCTACACCTTC,CASSIDRDGYTF
-,-,TRBV27,TRBJ1-1,TGTGCCAGCAGTTTCGATGGGGGGCTGAACACTGAAGCTTTCTTT,CASSFDGGLNTEAFF
-,few,TRBV19,TRBJ2-7,TGTGCCAGTAGTATGGGGTCCTCCTACGAGCAGTACTTC,CASSMGSSYEQYF
TRBD2,-,TRBV7-9,TRBJ2-1,TGTGCCAGCAGCTTAAGTAGGCTAGCGGGAGTGGGGCAGTTCTTC,CASSLSRLAGVGQFF
TRBD2,once,TRBV7-9,TRBJ2-1,TGTGCCAGCAGCTTAGCAGGGACTAGAAGGTACAATGAGCAGTTCTTC,CASSLAGTRRYNEQFF
TRBD1,-,TRBV5-1,TRBJ2-7,TGCGCCAGCAGCTTGTTCGTCCAGGGGGACTACGAGCAGTACTTC,CASSLFVQGDYEQYF
-,-,TRBV12-5,TRBJ1-2,TGTGCTAGTGGTTTGGTACCTATAGAGGGCTACACCTTC,CASGLVPIEGYTF
-,-,TRBV2,TRBJ2-3,TGTGCCAGCAGAAAACAGGGGACTAGCACAGATACGCAGTATTTT,CASRKQGTSTDTQYF
TRBD1,once,TRBV11-2,TRBJ1-1,TGTGCCAGCAGCTTAGCCCTGACAGGGCGCACTGAAGCTTTCTTT,CASSLALTGRTEAFF
-,-,TRBV30,TRBJ1-2,TGTGCCTGGAGTGTTGGGCAGGGGCGGAACTATGGCTACACCTTC,CAWSVGQGRNYGYTF
TRBD1,once,TRBV6-1,TRBJ1-1,TGTGCCAGCAGTGATACAGGGGCTAAAGTGGGAGCTTTCTTT,CASSDTGAKVGAFF
-,few,TRBV7-9,TRBJ1-2,TGTGCCAGTAGACATGGGAATGGCTACACCTTC,CASRHGNGYTF
-,-,TRBV4-2,TRBJ1-1,TGTGCCAGCAGCCAAGATCGAAGGCTTGGGGCTTTCTTT,CASSQDRRLGAFF
-,-,TRBV7-9,TRBJ2-5,TGTGCCAGCAGCTTAGGTCCGGGGCAGATAGGACCAGAGACCCAGTACTTC,CASSLGPGQIGPETQYF
-,-,TRBV7-8,TRBJ2-7,TGTGCCAGCAGCTCGCACAGCGCCAGCTCCTACGAGCAGTACTTC,CASSSHSASSYEQYF
-,-,TRBV27,TRBJ2-1,TGTGCCAGCAGTCCCGGACGAGAGCAGTTCTTC,CASSPGREQFF
-,-,TRBV4-3,TRBJ1-1,TGCGCCAGCAGCCAAGACAGTTGGGGGGGCGCGAACACTGAAGCTTTCTTT,CASSQDSWGGANTEAFF
-,once,TRBV5-4,TRBJ2-7,TGTGCCAGCAGGGTCAGAGGAGGGCCCGAGCAGTACTTC,CASRVRGGPEQYF
TRBD1,-,TRBV10-3,TRBJ2-7,TGTGCCATCACTAGGGACAGGGCGGATGGCGAGCAGTACTTC,CAITRDRADGEQYF